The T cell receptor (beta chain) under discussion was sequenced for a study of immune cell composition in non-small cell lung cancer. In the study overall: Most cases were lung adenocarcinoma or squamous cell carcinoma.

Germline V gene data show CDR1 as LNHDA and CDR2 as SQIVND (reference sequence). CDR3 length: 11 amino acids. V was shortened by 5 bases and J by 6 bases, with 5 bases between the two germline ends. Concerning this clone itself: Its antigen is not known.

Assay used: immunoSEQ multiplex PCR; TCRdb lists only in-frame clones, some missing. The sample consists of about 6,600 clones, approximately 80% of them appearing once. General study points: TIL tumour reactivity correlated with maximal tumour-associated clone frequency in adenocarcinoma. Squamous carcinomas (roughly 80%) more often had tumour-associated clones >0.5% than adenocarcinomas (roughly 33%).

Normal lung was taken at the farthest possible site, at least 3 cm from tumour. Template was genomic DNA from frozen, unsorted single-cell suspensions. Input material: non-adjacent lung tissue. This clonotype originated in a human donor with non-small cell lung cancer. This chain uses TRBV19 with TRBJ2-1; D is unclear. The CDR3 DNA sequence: TGTGCCAGTAGTTTCCGCAATGAGCAGTTCTTC. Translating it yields CASSFRNEQFF.